A selection of T cell receptor beta chains follows, all from one sample in a study of shared clonotypes between healthy human individuals. Data came from immunoSEQ multiplex PCR; TCRdb stores just in-frame clones and leaves some out. The data contain 2 million to 2.5 million clones, 93% of them seen just once; the ten biggest clones take up approximately 0.36%. Sequencing input: naive CD4+ T cells from PBMCs. The source is a man between 18 and 35 years old in good health. Some clones in this sample may be carry-over from other donors' samples. CDR3s include the opening cysteine and the closing phenylalanine or tryptophan. The D gene is left open where the match is weak.

j_call v_call d_call cdr3_aa
TRBJ1-4 TRBV28 TRBD1 CASSPAGGAGEKLFF
TRBJ2-1 TRBV11-3 NA CASSKGQYNEQFF
TRBJ1-2 TRBV5-1 NA CASSLSQSRALRDGYTF
TRBJ1-1 TRBV7-2 TRBD1 CASSLLVFQGGEAFF
TRBJ2-1 TRBV19 TRBD2 CASSLRLAGANEQFF
TRBJ2-3 TRBV11-3 TRBD2 CASSLGRGTDTQYF
TRBJ2-6 TRBV7-3 NA CASSLTAGANVLTF
TRBJ1-4 TRBV4-1 NA CASRQVPRGGGEKLFF
TRBJ2-6 TRBV30 NA CAWSLLGSGANVLTF
TRBJ1-2 TRBV6-5 NA CASSYAGIGYPYGYTF
TRBJ1-5 TRBV28 NA CASSLFRSNQPQHF
TRBJ2-1 TRBV27 NA CASSPLQYDEQFF
TRBJ2-7 TRBV28 NA CASSLAGHATYEQYF
TRBJ2-1 TRBV7-2 NA CASSLGVGREQFF
TRBJ2-3 TRBV29-1 NA CSPRRASTDTQYF
TRBJ2-7 TRBV6-5 TRBD1 CASRNRGWEQYF
TRBJ1-1 TRBV7-9 NA CASTQGDLVTEAFF
TRBJ1-2 TRBV28 TRBD1 CASSTFGDRGRYGYTF
TRBJ2-4 TRBV4-3 NA CASSLASVGKNIQYF
TRBJ1-1 TRBV11-2 NA CASSPGQRNTEAFF
NA TRBV5-6 TRBD1 CASSPRQGAKIYEQYF
TRBJ2-2 TRBV28 NA CASSYPGRIFLTNTGELFF
TRBJ1-2 TRBV28 NA CASSSKRLDGYTF
TRBJ2-7 TRBV30 NA CAWSARVEQYF
TRBJ1-2 TRBV9 NA CASSMGGSRSNYGYTF
TRBJ2-5 TRBV23-1 NA CASSHMGPQETQYF
TRBJ1-1 TRBV5-4 TRBD1 CASSHPGQGSEAFF
TRBJ2-2 TRBV5-1 NA CASSLGVTYTGELFF
TRBJ2-5 TRBV7-2 NA CASSPVTQETQYF
TRBJ2-7 TRBV19 TRBD2 CASSIVGTRGYEQYF
TRBJ1-3 TRBV5-1 TRBD1 CASSVDRPGNTIYF
TRBJ2-1 TRBV6-1 TRBD1 CASSSQGDNEQFF
TRBJ1-2 TRBV7-8 NA CASSLELRDYGYTF
TRBJ1-2 TRBV7-9 TRBD1 CASSLQGIVYGYTF
TRBJ2-5 TRBV5-1 NA CASSKQGGETQYF
TRBJ1-2 TRBV19 NA CASSIGGGLQGGYTF
TRBJ2-5 TRBV2 TRBD2 CASKIYPGASGRVVEETQYF
TRBJ2-5 TRBV18 TRBD1 CASSPQQQGVQETQYF
TRBJ1-1 TRBV21-1 NA CASSRRTAERANTEAFF
TRBJ1-2 TRBV30 NA CAWKTQGLNGYTF
TRBJ1-2 TRBV7-2 NA CASSGQNYGYTF
TRBJ2-2 TRBV11-2 NA CASSLDQEDSGELFF
TRBJ1-1 TRBV5-1 NA CASSPGSVGNTEAFF
TRBJ2-7 TRBV6-5 TRBD2 CASSYRGRARGEQYF
TRBJ2-1 TRBV18 NA CASSPPDGWTYNEQFF
TRBJ2-1 TRBV7-9 TRBD1 CASSRDRGWPGRSSDEQFF
TRBJ2-1 TRBV19 NA CASSSLFLGEQFF
TRBJ2-2 TRBV11-2 TRBD1 CASSRGQGGDGELFF
TRBJ2-7 TRBV2 NA CASRGDQNEQYF
NA TRBV5-1 NA CASSLALGTQTYEQYF
TRBJ2-7 TRBV5-8 TRBD1 CASRDTGTGSRKQYF
TRBJ2-7 TRBV18 NA CASSHGQNYEQYF
TRBJ2-7 TRBV18 TRBD1 CASSPGQLDTYEQYF
TRBJ2-2 TRBV5-4 TRBD1 CASTTVGQGTGELFF
TRBJ2-5 TRBV5-4 NA CASSLGRTSPRTQYF
TRBJ1-2 TRBV7-2 NA CASSLDGGRDGYTF
TRBJ1-1 TRBV7-9 NA CASSLAGTEAFF
TRBJ2-5 TRBV28 NA CASSLSDQETQYF
NA TRBV29-1 NA CSVEAVSGSYEQYF
TRBJ2-5 TRBV7-3 NA CASSLGLAGQETQYF